This T cell receptor beta chain derives from a study of T cell responses to AZD1222 COVID-19 vaccine. Sequencing was performed with immunoSEQ multiplex PCR; in TCRdb, only in-frame clones are kept and a portion is missing. The sample holds 150,000 to 180,000 clones, roughly nine tenths seen once. Concerning this clone: What it binds is unknown.

General observations from the study: No day 14 peak samples; only post-peak repertoires were characterized.

The sequencing used peripheral blood, collected on day 0 of MenACWY control vaccination. This receptor was obtained from an adult in good health.

The CDR3 region is CATPHPGTRHEQYV. The CDR3 DNA reads as TGTGCCACACCCCATCCCGGGACGAGGCACGAGCAGTACGTC. This rearrangement joins TRBV6-5 to TRBJ2-7; D may be TRBD1 or TRBD2 (5 bases each). The CDR3 has 14 amino acids. Germline CDR1 MNHEY, CDR2 SVGAGI. Trimming removed 10 bases at V and 5 bases at J, with 21 bases between.